A selection of T cell receptor beta chains follows, all from one sample in a study of T cell responses to AZD1222 COVID-19 vaccine. Using immunoSEQ multiplex PCR, the repertoire was profiled, and TCRdb retains in-frame clones only, with some absent. The sample lists about 130,000 clones, roughly 90% occurring once. Specimen: peripheral blood, collected on day 0 of AZD1222 vaccination. These receptors originate from an adult in good health. Both conserved end residues are part of each CDR3. D genes are given only for firm matches. The listing skips clone size in some rows; elsewhere it reads once, few, many or a size class.

16	TRBD2	NA	TRBJ2-1	TRBV27	CASSLELAGVGNEQFF	TGTGCCAGCAGTTTAGAATTAGCGGGAGTAGGTAATGAGCAGTTCTTC
13	NA	NA	TRBJ2-7	TRBV27	CASGRTGRGEQYF	TGTGCCAGCGGAAGAACAGGGAGGGGCGAGCAGTACTTC
13	TRBD1	NA	TRBJ2-5	TRBV6-5	CASRGTGAETQYF	TGTGCCAGCAGGGGGACAGGGGCCGAGACCCAGTACTTC
18	TRBD1	NA	TRBJ2-7	TRBV20-1	CSASGPLRGQGDSYEQYF	TGCAGTGCTAGTGGTCCATTACGGGGACAGGGGGACTCCTACGAGCAGTACTTC
13	NA	NA	TRBJ1-4	TRBV7-2	CASSFPGPVELFF	TGTGCCAGCAGCTTTCCGGGACCGGTCGAACTGTTTTTT
14	NA	NA	TRBJ2-7	TRBV6-5	CASRFGRGSYEQYF	TGTGCCAGCAGGTTCGGACGGGGCTCCTACGAGCAGTACTTC
12	NA	NA	TRBJ2-7	TRBV5-1	CASSFAGAEQYF	TGCGCCAGCAGCTTTGCAGGGGCCGAGCAGTACTTC
14	NA	NA	TRBJ2-7	TRBV15	CATSRDQGDYEQYF	TGTGCCACCAGCAGAGATCAGGGAGACTACGAGCAGTACTTC
19	NA	once	TRBJ2-1	TRBV5-1	CASSLEASHTLRPYNEQFF	TGCGCCAGCAGCTTGGAGGCTAGCCATACCCTCCGCCCATACAATGAGCAGTTCTTC
16	TRBD2	NA	TRBJ2-3	TRBV28	CASSSRTSGNTDTQYF	TGTGCCAGCAGTTCTCGGACTAGCGGGAACACAGATACGCAGTATTTT
15	TRBD1	NA	TRBJ2-7	TRBV19	CASSIGARGPYEQYF	TGTGCCAGTAGTATCGGGGCCAGGGGGCCTTACGAGCAGTACTTC
14	TRBD1	NA	TRBJ2-7	TRBV28	CASSPTGSSYEQYF	TGTGCCAGCAGCCCGACAGGGAGCTCCTACGAGCAGTACTTC
16	TRBD1	NA	TRBJ2-7	TRBV4-1	CASSQDRHGQGGEQYF	TGCGCCAGCAGCCAGGACCGACACGGACAGGGCGGGGAGCAGTACTTC
13	NA	NA	TRBJ1-1	TRBV11-3	CASSFRVNTEAFF	TGTGCCAGCAGCTTTAGAGTTAACACTGAAGCTTTCTTT
14	NA	once	TRBJ1-5	TRBV4-3	CASSQAQGGQPQHF	TGCGCCAGCAGCCAAGCTCAGGGAGGCCAGCCCCAGCATTTT
14	NA	NA	TRBJ2-7	TRBV5-5	CASSWKDSAYEQYF	TGTGCCAGCAGCTGGAAGGACAGCGCCTACGAGCAGTACTTC
15	NA	once	TRBJ2-7	TRBV27	CASRVTGTPSYEQYF	TGTGCCAGCAGGGTGACAGGCACACCCTCCTACGAGCAGTACTTC
15	TRBD1	NA	TRBJ1-1	TRBV19	CASTPWGQGYTEAFF	TGTGCCAGTACCCCATGGGGACAGGGATACACTGAAGCTTTCTTT
15	NA	NA	TRBJ2-7	TRBV19	CASSTRGGFRYEQYF	TGTGCCAGTAGTACAAGGGGAGGCTTTCGCTACGAGCAGTACTTC
15	NA	NA	TRBJ2-2	TRBV19	CASSITDSQAGELFF	TGTGCCAGTAGTATCACGGACAGTCAGGCCGGGGAGCTGTTTTTT
13	NA	few	TRBJ2-7	TRBV2	CASLDVSSYEQYF	TGTGCCAGCTTAGACGTGAGCTCCTACGAGCAGTACTTC
14	TRBD2	NA	TRBJ2-7	TRBV13	CASRLTSVRDEQYF	TGTGCCAGCAGGCTGACTAGCGTACGCGACGAGCAGTACTTC
15	NA	NA	TRBJ1-5	TRBV27	CASSLTGVGTQPQHF	TGTGCCAGCAGTTTAACGGGGGTGGGGACACAGCCCCAGCATTTT
14	TRBD2	once	TRBJ2-1	TRBV29-1	CSTSGTSGYNEQFF	TGCAGCACCTCCGGGACTAGCGGGTACAATGAGCAGTTCTTC
12	TRBD1	NA	TRBJ1-1	TRBV11-3	CASSLATGVAFF	TGTGCCAGCAGCTTAGCTACAGGGGTGGCTTTCTTT
14	NA	few	TRBJ1-1	TRBV6-4	CASSATPSQTEAFF	TGTGCCAGCAGTGCAACCCCGAGTCAGACTGAAGCTTTCTTT
14	NA	NA	TRBJ2-7	TRBV4-3	CASSQNRGGYEQYF	TGCGCCAGCAGCCAGAACAGGGGAGGGTACGAGCAGTACTTC
13	NA	NA	TRBJ2-7	TRBV7-2	CASSKDPGYEQYF	TGTGCCAGCAGCAAAGACCCAGGGTACGAGCAGTACTTC
16	NA	NA	TRBJ2-7	TRBV27	CASSFNRVVTIYEQYF	TGTGCCAGCAGTTTTAACAGGGTGGTGACGATCTACGAGCAGTACTTC
18	TRBD2	NA	TRBJ2-3	TRBV24-1	CATSDPVGLAGATDTQYF	TGTGCCACCAGTGACCCCGTTGGACTAGCGGGAGCCACAGATACGCAGTATTTT
16	TRBD1	NA	TRBJ1-5	TRBV27	CASSPMKGGVHQPQHF	TGTGCCAGCAGTCCCATGAAAGGGGGCGTCCATCAGCCCCAGCATTTT
16	TRBD1	NA	TRBJ2-3	TRBV5-6	CASSLSGGDSTDTQYF	TGTGCCAGCAGCTTGTCAGGGGGCGACTCCACAGATACGCAGTATTTT
15	NA	NA	TRBJ2-2	TRBV7-9	CASASIRGNTGELFF	TGTGCCAGCGCATCCATACGGGGGAACACCGGGGAGCTGTTTTTT
15	TRBD2	NA	TRBJ2-1	TRBV10-1	CASSERSGGYNEQFF	TGCGCCAGCAGTGAGCGTAGCGGGGGATACAATGAGCAGTTCTTC
12	NA	NA	TRBJ2-7	TRBV19	CASKSGSYEQYF	TGTGCCAGTAAGTCAGGCTCCTACGAGCAGTACTTC
19	NA	NA	TRBJ1-5	TRBV21-1	CASSKDGDTSRFGNQPQHF	TGTGCCAGCAGCAAAGATGGGGACACCTCTCGTTTTGGCAATCAGCCCCAGCATTTT
15	NA	NA	TRBJ1-6	TRBV19	CASSTRGWNNSPLHF	TGTGCCAGTAGTACGAGGGGGTGGAATAATTCACCCCTCCACTTT
13	NA	once	TRBJ1-2	TRBV28	CASSSGTTRGYTF	TGTGCCAGCAGTTCCGGGACCACTAGGGGCTACACCTTC
12	NA	NA	TRBJ1-1	TRBV18	CASSTGNTEAFF	TGTGCCAGCTCAACCGGGAACACTGAAGCTTTCTTT
15	TRBD1	NA	TRBJ1-4	TRBV11-2	CASSGTGGPNEKLFF	TGTGCCAGCAGCGGAACAGGGGGCCCTAATGAAAAACTGTTTTTT
17	TRBD1	NA	TRBJ2-7	TRBV11-3	CASSLGFLRQGVHEQYF	TGTGCCAGCAGCTTAGGATTTTTGCGACAGGGAGTCCACGAGCAGTACTTC
13	NA	NA	TRBJ1-1	TRBV11-3	CASSLVGQGEAFF	TGTGCCAGCAGCTTAGTGGGCCAGGGCGAAGCTTTCTTT
15	NA	once	TRBJ1-2	TRBV7-2	CASSLLRGRLYGYTF	TGTGCCAGCAGCCTTCTCAGGGGCAGGCTCTATGGCTACACCTTC
14	TRBD1	NA	TRBJ2-2	TRBV2	CASSDDRAAGELFF	TGTGCCAGCAGTGATGACAGGGCGGCCGGGGAGCTGTTTTTT
15	TRBD2	NA	TRBJ2-5	TRBV3-1/TRBV3-2	CASTLSGTSEETQYF	TGTGCCAGCACTCTTTCAGGGACTAGCGAGGAGACCCAGTACTTC
15	NA	NA	TRBJ2-5	TRBV15	CAASREQGSGETQYF	TGTGCCGCCAGCAGAGAACAGGGCAGCGGGGAGACCCAGTACTTC
15	TRBD1	NA	TRBJ1-2	TRBV10-3	CAISEGAGQGYGYTF	TGTGCCATCAGTGAAGGAGCCGGACAGGGTTATGGCTACACCTTC
16	TRBD1	NA	TRBJ2-1	TRBV6-1	CASSEALGQGKAEQFF	TGTGCCAGCAGTGAAGCGCTAGGACAGGGGAAGGCTGAGCAGTTCTTC
14	TRBD1	NA	TRBJ2-7	TRBV19	CASSRTGDSYEQYF	TGTGCCAGTAGTCGGACAGGAGATTCCTACGAGCAGTACTTC